This T cell receptor (beta chain) emerged from a study of long-term antiretroviral therapy in people with HIV (dated by TCRdb to the early 2020s). Regarding the research as a whole: The earliest samples were collected about a decade before the 2015 WHO recommendation for immediate ART, when ART was typically delayed until CD4 counts fell. A retrospective serial study tested whether changes in peripheral blood TRB repertoire composition and diversity were associated with ART initiation and durable HIV suppression. A total of 150 to 200 cryopreserved PBMC samples were contributed to the cohort by 30 adults with confirmed HIV infection, with samples collected serially over a mean of approximately six years (range 1-12). Among the 30 to 35 participants with HIV, eleven were female. Test extractions of a monoclonal T-cell line alongside about 30 polyclonal samples showed no cross-contamination during QIAcube processing. Overall study outcomes, separate from this receptor: Starting ART was linked to a significant rise in TRB diversity, yet even with long-term ART the diversity remained significantly lower than in transplant donor controls. Expanded TRB clones identified before ART initiation dominated the repertoire across all time points, though the dominance fluctuated and decreased in many PLHIV after ART. Because pre-ART samples had limited cell numbers, unsorted PBMC were profiled rather than sorted CD4+ and CD8+ T cells. Owing to limited PBMC availability, only the TCR beta chain was sequenced, without alpha chain pairing. Inferences about post-ART repertoire changes were limited because no data were available on ART adherence, viral resistance or therapy changes. Samples dated from about 2004 to 2018, and the ART regimens used may be less effective than current ones. CDR3 length ranges in HIV repertoires were narrower than in controls, and network structure suggested an antigen-experienced repertoire with only a slight naive shift after ART.

The immunoSEQ hsTCRB v3.0 assay was used at survey level resolution for TRB variable region sequencing. A depth of roughly 35,000-55,000 T-cell genomes per sample was targeted for TRB sequencing. An Illumina MiSeq with a v3 150-cycle kit was used to sequence the pooled TRB libraries. Under the source paper's analysis protocol: Repertoire analysis was performed in R inside a reproducible Nextflow workflow that covered QC, data transformation and analysis. LymphoSeq2, an R package for exploring AIRR-Seq data, was used to implement the custom analyses. Four samples that produced fewer than 5000 total TRB sequences were removed, so some 180 HIV repertoires were analyzed. Among the 180 to 200 HIV repertoires that were kept, roughly 59 were collected before ART initiation and roughly 130 were collected after ART initiation. Repertoires were downsampled to 5000 TRB nucleotide sequences, with summary statistics averaged over 100 downsampling iterations. TRB sequences were retained for analysis only if CDR3 regions of at least seven amino acids were present. A Shannon entropy-derived clonality score and the Gini coefficient were used to measure diversity. In the repertoire networks, any two of the top 5000 CDR3 amino acid sequences were connected whenever the two sequences differed by an edit distance of one. For TRB CDR3 amino acid sequences, GLIPH2 was used to predict antigen specificity groups and MHC restriction. To flag known associations with CMV, EBV, HIV or tissue antigens, CDR3 amino acid sequences were compared against VDJdb and McPAS-TCR. Pre-ART, post-ART and control groups were compared with Wilcoxon signed-rank tests and Holm-Bonferroni correction. Sourced from immuneACCESS, this table was stored by TCRdb with only in-frame sequences that have V and J called. A share of the clones is absent; for the studies checked, an unresolved V gene accounts for under half, and the remainder has no known explanation. D and trimming were read from the DNA, whereas the V and J calls and clone size are those reported in that table. The sample yields about 25,000 clones; approximately 86% were counted once. The ten largest clones add up to under 5.5% of the sample.

Reading the germline V gene (reference sequence) gives CDR1 MNHNY and CDR2 SVGAGI. Trimming removed 6 bases from V and 1 base from J; the gene matches leave 5 bases unexplained. The CDR3 holds 14 amino acids from the cysteine to the phenylalanine. This entry keeps only the CDR3 DNA: 42 bases, framed from base 1. To be included, a participant needed at least one PBMC sample from before ART initiation plus at least two post-ART samples. Every participant with HIV received treatment in the United States of America. Before DNA extraction, cryopreserved samples of about 0.95-10 million PBMC were thawed and washed. At the time of the earliest PBMC sample, participants with HIV were aged between roughly 23 and 60 years. PBMC samples were contributed by each participant from 1-4 timepoints before ART initiation and 2-8 timepoints after ART initiation, with a median of 7 samples. Serial HIV viral load, CD4+ T-cell count, ART history and demographic data were obtained for every participant. Genomic DNA was extracted from unsorted PBMC with a Qiagen kit on a QIAcube, with processing performed in batches of 12 samples.

In the case of this clone: It lacks a known antigen. It has no much larger one-base neighbor in the sample; base qualities were not kept.

This receptor was identified in a young man with HIV. The rearrangement joined TRBV6-6 to TRBJ1-1; 7 nucleotides in the junction match TRBD1. The sample in question was unsorted PBMCs, obtained around 4.5 years after starting antiretroviral therapy. The CDR3 region has the sequence CASRQGTANTEAFF. The sequenced DNA is TGTGCCAGCAGGCAAGGGACAGCGAACACTGAAGCTTTCTTT.